This T cell receptor (beta chain) was found in a study of T cell repertoires in cytomegalovirus infection. This clonotype came up a few times. Its antigen is as yet unknown. With V trimmed by 4 bases and J by 7 bases, 7 bases remained unmatched. Per the germline V gene, CDR1 is SGHTA and CDR2 is FQGNSA. The CDR3 has 15 amino acids. TCRdb redid the calling of the reads with MiXCR, one entry per CDR3 protein. The table has 150,000 to 200,000 distinct CDR3 sequences, under 15% seen once. Whole-study results and caveats: HLA-C-restricted CMV-specific TCR beta clonotypes prevailed in the ex vivo response.

The sample consisted of PBMCs. The receptor was isolated from a human donor in good health (CMV status not recorded). Some clones in this sample may be carry-over from other donors' samples. The chain links TRBV7-2 to TRBJ1-6, with 7 bases matching TRBD1. This CDR3 reads CASSSPGQTNSPLHF. The CDR3 DNA reads as TGTGCCAGCAGCTCCCCGGGACAGACCAATTCACCCCTCCACTTT.